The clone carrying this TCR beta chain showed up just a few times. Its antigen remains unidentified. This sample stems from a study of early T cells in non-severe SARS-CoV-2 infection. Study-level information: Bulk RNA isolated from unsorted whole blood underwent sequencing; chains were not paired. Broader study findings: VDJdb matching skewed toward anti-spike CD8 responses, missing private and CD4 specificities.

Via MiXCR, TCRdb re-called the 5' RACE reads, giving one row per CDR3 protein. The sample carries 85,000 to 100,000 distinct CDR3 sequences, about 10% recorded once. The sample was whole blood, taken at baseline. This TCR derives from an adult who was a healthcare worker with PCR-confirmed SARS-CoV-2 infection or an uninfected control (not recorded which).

CDR3 nucleotide sequence: TGTGCCAGCAGTCCAATGGGGGGTTCGGATCAGCCCCAGCATTTT. Amino acid sequence: CASSPMGGSDQPQHF. The gene calls are TRBV27 and TRBJ1-5; maybe TRBD1 (5 bases). This CDR3 contains 15 residues. V lost 5 bases and J lost 5, with 16 bases in between. In germline, CDR1 is MNHEY, CDR2 SMNVEV (reference sequence).